Detailed here is one TCR beta chain. This sample is drawn from a study of control samples from healthy donors and cancer patients. The data were produced by immunoSEQ multiplex PCR, yet TCRdb's version contains in-frame clones alone and is incomplete. The sample comprises 120,000 to 150,000 clones, 75% to 95% of which are singletons, and roughly 3.1% rests with the top ten. Sample: blood. The receptor was derived from a young man in good health.

The CDR3 sequence is CASSIRPGTVNQPQHF. In DNA form, the CDR3 reads TGTGCCAGTAGTATTCGGCCCGGGACAGTCAATCAGCCCCAGCATTTT. The rearrangement uses TRBV19 and TRBJ1-5; the match to TRBD1 covers 7 bases. The CDR3 covers 16 residues. V lost 3 bases and J lost 3; bases outside the gene matches: 8. CDR1 and CDR2 (germline): LNHDA, SQIVND (reference sequence).